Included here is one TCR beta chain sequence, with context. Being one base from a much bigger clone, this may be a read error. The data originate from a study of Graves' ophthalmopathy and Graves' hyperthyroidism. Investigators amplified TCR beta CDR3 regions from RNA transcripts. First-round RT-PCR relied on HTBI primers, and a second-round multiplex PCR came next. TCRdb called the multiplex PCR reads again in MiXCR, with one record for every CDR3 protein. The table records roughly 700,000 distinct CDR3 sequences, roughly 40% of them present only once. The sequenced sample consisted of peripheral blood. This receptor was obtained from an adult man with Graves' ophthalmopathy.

The DNA for the CDR3 is TGTGCCAGTAGTATAGGGCCGCGTAATTCACCCCTCCACTTT. As protein: CASSIGPRNSPLHF. The chain recombines TRBV19 with TRBJ1-6; D gene ambiguous. Germline CDR1 and CDR2: LNHDA and SQIVND (reference sequence). The V and J ends lost 1 base and 6 bases respectively, with 7 bases between them. The CDR3 length is 14 residues. Variable domain in full (rest from reference TRBV19 and TRBJ1-6): DGGITQSPKYLFRKEGQNVTLSCEQNLNHDAMYWYRQDPGQGLRLIYYSQIVNDFQKGDIAEGYSVSREKKESFPLTVTSAQKNPTAFYLCASSIGPRNSPLHFGNGTRLTVT.